This TCR beta chain was sequenced for a study of pediatric ulcerative colitis. Points from the study as a whole: Clonal expansions reduced rectal repertoire diversity in acute severe colitis. Blood-rectal clonal overlap within each person was significantly higher in ulcerative colitis patients than controls.

Clones were read by immunoSEQ multiplex PCR, and TCRdb kept only the in-frame ones, dropping some. In the table there are about 36,000 clones, around three quarters of which are singletons. For this clone: Its antigen is unknown.

Trimming removed 7 bases from V and 6 bases from J; junction bases left unmatched: 11. The CDR3 covers 13 residues. Germline CDR1 is SQVTM and CDR2 is ANQGSEA. During colonoscopy, one to two rectal pinch biopsies were collected. The rearrangement uses TRBV29-1 and TRBJ1-2; 7 nucleotides match TRBD1. The TCR sequence derives from a boy aged 5-17 years with moderate ulcerative colitis. The specimen sequenced was gut tissue. The CDR3 bases are TGCAGCGCTACACAGGGGCCAGGGGATGGCTACACCTTC. Amino acid sequence: CSATQGPGDGYTF.